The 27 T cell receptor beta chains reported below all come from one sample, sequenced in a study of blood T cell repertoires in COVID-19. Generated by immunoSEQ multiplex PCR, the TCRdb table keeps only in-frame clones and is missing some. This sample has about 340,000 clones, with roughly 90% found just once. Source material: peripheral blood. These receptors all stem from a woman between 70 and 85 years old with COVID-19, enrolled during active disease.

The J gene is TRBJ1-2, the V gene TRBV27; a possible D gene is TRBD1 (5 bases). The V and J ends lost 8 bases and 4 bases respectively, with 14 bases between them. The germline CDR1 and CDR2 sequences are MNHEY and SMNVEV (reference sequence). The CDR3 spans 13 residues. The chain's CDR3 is CASGLDSIYGYTF. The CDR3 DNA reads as TGTGCCAGCGGGCTTGACAGCATCTATGGCTACACCTTC.

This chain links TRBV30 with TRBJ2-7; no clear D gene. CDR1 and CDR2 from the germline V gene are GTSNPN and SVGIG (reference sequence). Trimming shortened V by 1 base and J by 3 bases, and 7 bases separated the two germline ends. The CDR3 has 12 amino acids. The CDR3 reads CAWSADIYEQYF. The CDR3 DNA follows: TGTGCCTGGAGTGCAGACATCTACGAGCAGTACTTC.

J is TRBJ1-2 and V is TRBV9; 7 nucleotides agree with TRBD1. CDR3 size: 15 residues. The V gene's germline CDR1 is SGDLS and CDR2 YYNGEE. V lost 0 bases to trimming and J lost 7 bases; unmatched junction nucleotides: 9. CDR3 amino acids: CASSVAGGGTGGYTF. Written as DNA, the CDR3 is TGTGCCAGCAGCGTAGCTGGAGGGGGCACGGGTGGCTACACCTTC.

This CDR3 reads CASSFGQDETQYF. The DNA of the CDR3 is TGTGCCAGCAGTTTTGGTCAGGATGAGACCCAGTACTTC. The chain couples TRBV27 to TRBJ2-5; D is unclear. The CDR3 length is 13 residues. V was shortened by 3 bases and J by 5 bases, with 10 bases between the two germline ends. Per the germline V gene, CDR1 is MNHEY and CDR2 is SMNVEV (reference sequence).

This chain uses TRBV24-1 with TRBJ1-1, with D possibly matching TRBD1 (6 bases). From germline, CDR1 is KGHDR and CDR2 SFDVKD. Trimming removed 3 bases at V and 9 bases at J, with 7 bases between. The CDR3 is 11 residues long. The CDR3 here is CATSDQGKAFF. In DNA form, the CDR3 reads TGTGCCACCAGTGATCAGGGGAAAGCTTTCTTT.

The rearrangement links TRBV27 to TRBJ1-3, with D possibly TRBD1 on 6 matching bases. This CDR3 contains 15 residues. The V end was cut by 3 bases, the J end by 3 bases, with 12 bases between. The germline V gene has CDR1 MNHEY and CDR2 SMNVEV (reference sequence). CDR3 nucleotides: TGTGCCAGCAGTTTGAGCAGGGGCATTGGAAACACCATATATTTT. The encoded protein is CASSLSRGIGNTIYF.

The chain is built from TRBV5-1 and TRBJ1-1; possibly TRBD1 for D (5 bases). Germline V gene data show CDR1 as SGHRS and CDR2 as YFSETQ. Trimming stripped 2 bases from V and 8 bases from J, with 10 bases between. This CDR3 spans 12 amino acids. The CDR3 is CASSFDRREAFF. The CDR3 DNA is TGCGCCAGCAGCTTCGACAGAAGGGAAGCTTTCTTT.

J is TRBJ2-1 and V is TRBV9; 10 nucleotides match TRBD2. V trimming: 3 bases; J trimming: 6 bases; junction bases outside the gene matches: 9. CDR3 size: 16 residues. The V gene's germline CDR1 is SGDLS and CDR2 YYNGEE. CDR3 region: CASSDPLAGGINEQFF. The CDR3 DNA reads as TGTGCCAGCAGCGACCCCTTAGCGGGGGGCATCAATGAGCAGTTCTTC.

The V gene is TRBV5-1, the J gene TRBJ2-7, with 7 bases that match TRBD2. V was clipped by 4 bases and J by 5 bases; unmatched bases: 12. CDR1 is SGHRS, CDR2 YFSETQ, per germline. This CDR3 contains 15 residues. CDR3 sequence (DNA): TGCGCCAGCAGCCTTCCTCGGGGAGGGAGTCACGAGCAGTACTTC. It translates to CASSLPRGGSHEQYF.

The CDR3: CATSEPDRFPQVEQFF. The CDR3 nucleotides read TGTGCCACCAGTGAGCCCGACAGGTTCCCTCAGGTTGAGCAGTTCTTC. The V gene is TRBV24-1, the J gene TRBJ2-1, with a weak D call TRBD1 (6 bases). Germline V gene data show CDR1 as KGHDR and CDR2 as SFDVKD. CDR3 size: 16 residues. Trimming left V 4 bases short and J 9 bases short, with 21 bases between.

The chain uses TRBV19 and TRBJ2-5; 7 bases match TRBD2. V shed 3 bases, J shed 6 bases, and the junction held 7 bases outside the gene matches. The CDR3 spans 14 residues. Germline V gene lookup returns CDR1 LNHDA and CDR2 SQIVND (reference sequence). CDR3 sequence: CASSIEASGKTQYF. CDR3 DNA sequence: TGTGCCAGTAGTATTGAAGCTAGCGGAAAGACCCAGTACTTC.

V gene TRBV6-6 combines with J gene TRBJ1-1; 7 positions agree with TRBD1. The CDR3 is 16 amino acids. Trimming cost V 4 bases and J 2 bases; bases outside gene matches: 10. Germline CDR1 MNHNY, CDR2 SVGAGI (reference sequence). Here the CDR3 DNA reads TGTGCCAGCAGTTTACGACAGGGTGGGATAAACACTGAAGCTTTCTTT. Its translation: CASSLRQGGINTEAFF.

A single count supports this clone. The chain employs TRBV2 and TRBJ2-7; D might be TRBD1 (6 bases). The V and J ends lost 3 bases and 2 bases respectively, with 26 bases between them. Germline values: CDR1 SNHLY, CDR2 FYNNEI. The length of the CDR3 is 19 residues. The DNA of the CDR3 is TGTGCCAGCAGTGAGTTAGAGGGGGAACCGATCCCTGATGCCTACGAGCAGTACTTC. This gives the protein CASSELEGEPIPDAYEQYF.

CDR3 in DNA: TGTGCCAGCCTCGCGGGGGTGGGGATGCGGGTTCAGCCCCAGCATTTT. Protein: CASLAGVGMRVQPQHF. The V and J genes are TRBV28 and TRBJ1-5; D is perhaps TRBD1 (5 bases). The germline V gene has CDR1 MDHEN and CDR2 SYDVKM. V lost 8 bases, J lost 6 bases, and 23 bases lay in between. The CDR3 totals 16 residues.

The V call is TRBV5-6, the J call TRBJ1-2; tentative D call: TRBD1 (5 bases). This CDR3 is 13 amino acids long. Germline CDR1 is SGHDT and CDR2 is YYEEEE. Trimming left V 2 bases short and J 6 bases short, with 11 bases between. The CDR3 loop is CASSFFGGDGYTF. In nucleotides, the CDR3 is TGTGCCAGCAGCTTCTTCGGAGGGGATGGCTACACCTTC.

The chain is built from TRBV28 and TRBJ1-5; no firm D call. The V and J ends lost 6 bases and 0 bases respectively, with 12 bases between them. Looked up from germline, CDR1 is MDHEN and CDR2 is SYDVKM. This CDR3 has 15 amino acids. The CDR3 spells CASRPSGYSNQPQHF. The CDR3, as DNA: TGTGCCAGCAGACCCAGTGGTTATAGCAATCAGCCCCAGCATTTT.

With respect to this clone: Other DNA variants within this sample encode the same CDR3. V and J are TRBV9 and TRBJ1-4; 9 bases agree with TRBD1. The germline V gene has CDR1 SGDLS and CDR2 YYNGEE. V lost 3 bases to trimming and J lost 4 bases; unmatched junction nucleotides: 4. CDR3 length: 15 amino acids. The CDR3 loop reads CASSARQGVNEKLFF. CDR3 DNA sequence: TGTGCCAGCAGCGCCCGACAGGGGGTTAATGAAAAACTGTTTTTT.

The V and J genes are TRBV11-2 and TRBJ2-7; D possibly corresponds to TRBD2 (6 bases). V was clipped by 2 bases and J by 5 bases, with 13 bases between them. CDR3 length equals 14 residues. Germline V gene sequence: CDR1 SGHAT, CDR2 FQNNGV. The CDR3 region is CASSLNGGSDEQYF. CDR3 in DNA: TGTGCCAGCAGCTTAAACGGGGGTTCGGACGAGCAGTACTTC. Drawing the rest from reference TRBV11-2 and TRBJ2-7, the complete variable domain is EAGVAQSPRYKIIEKRQSVAFWCNPISGHATLYWYQQILGQGPKLLIQFQNNGVVDDSQLPKDRFSAERLKGVDSTLKIQPAKLEDSAVYLCASSLNGGSDEQYFGPGTRLTVT.

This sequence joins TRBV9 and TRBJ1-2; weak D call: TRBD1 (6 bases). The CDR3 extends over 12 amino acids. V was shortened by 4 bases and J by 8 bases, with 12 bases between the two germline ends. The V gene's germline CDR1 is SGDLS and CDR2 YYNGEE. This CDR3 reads CASSITGRGYTF. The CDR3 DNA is TGTGCCAGCAGCATAACAGGGAGAGGCTACACCTTC. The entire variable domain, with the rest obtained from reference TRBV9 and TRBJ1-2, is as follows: DSGVTQTPKHLITATGQRVTLRCSPRSGDLSVYWYQQSLDQGLQFLIQYYNGEERAKGNILERFSAQQFPDLHSELNLSSLELGDSALYFCASSITGRGYTFGSGTRLTVV.

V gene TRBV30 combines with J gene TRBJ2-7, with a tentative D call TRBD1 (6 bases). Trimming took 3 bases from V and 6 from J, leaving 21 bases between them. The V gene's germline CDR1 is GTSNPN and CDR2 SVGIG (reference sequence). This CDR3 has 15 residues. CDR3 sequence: CAWSLWGKDSSEQYF. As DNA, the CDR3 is TGTGCCTGGAGCTTGTGGGGGAAGGACAGTTCCGAGCAGTACTTC.

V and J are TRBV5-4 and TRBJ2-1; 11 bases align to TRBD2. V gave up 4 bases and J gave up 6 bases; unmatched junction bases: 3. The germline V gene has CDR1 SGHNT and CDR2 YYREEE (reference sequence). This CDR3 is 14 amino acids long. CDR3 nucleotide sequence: TGTGCCAGCAGCATAGCGGGGGGGGTCAATGAGCAGTTCTTC. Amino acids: CASSIAGGVNEQFF.

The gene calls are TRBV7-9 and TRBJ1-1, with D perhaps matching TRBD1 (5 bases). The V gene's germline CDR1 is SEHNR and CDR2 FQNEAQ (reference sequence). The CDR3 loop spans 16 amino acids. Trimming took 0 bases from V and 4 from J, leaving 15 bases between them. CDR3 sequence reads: CASSLAETEAATEAFF. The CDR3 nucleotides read TGTGCCAGCAGCTTAGCGGAGACAGAGGCGGCCACTGAAGCTTTCTTT.

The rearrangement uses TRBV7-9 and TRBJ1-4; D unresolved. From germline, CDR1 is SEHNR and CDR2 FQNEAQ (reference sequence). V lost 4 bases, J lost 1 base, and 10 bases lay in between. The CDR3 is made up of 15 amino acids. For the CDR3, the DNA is TGTGCCAGCAGCTCGGACGGGAGAACTAATGAAAAACTGTTTTTT. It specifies CASSSDGRTNEKLFF.

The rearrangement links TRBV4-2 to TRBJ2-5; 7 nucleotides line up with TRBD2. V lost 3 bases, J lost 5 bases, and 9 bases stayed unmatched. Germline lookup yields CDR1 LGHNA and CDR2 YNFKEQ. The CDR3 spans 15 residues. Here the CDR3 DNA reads TGTGCCAGCAGCCATTTTACGGGGGGAGTTGAGACCCAGTACTTC. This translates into CASSHFTGGVETQYF.

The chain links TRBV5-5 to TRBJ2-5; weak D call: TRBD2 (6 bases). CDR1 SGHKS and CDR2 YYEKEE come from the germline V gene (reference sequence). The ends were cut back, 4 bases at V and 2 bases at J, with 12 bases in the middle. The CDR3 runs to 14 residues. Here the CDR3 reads CASSHPGLQETQYF. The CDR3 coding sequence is TGTGCCAGCAGCCATCCGGGACTGCAAGAGACCCAGTACTTC.

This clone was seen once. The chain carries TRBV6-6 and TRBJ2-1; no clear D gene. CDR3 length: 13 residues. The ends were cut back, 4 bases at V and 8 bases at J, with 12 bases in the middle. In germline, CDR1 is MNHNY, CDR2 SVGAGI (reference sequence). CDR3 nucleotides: TGTGCCAGCAGTTCACGCGTTTTGGATGAGCAGTTCTTC. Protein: CASSSRVLDEQFF.

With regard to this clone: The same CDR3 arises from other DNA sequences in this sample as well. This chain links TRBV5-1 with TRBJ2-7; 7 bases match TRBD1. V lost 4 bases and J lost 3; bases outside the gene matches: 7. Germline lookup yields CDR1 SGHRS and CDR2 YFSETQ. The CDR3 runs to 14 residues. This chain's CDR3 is CASSTRDRLYEQYF. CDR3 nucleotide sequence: TGCGCCAGCAGCACCCGGGACAGACTCTACGAGCAGTACTTC.